A selection of T cell receptor beta chains follows, all from one sample in a study of cytomegalovirus exposure and HLA in healthy donors. The protocol was immunoSEQ multiplex PCR, while the TCRdb copy is restricted to in-frame clones and leaves out a portion. The sample gives some 170,000 clones, around 76% of which show up once; roughly 1.6% is in the top ten. What was sequenced was PBMCs. The receptors were sampled from a girl aged 5 to 17 in good health and CMV-seropositive. Each CDR3 is given without its conserved first and last residue. The D gene is left open where the match is weak. Only some rows state a clone size, as once, few, many or a class for expanded clones.

>TRBV30|13|few|.|TRBJ1-5
AWSAYMGAYQPQH
>TRBV5-1|15|.|.|TRBJ1-2
ASSRTFGATDNYGYT
>TRBV27|12|few|.|TRBJ2-5
ASSFSGQGETQY
>TRBV25-1|13|.|TRBD2|TRBJ2-7
ASSDRGSGAYEQY
>TRBV28|13|.|.|TRBJ2-1
ASSLGRDPSNEQF
>TRBV28|14|.|.|TRBJ2-1
ASSTLWAGNRNEQF
>TRBV13|15|.|TRBD2|TRBJ2-5
ASSSGTSGGLEETQY
>TRBV10-1|14|.|TRBD1|TRBJ2-3
ASNHHRGNLTDTQY
>TRBV5-1|10|.|.|TRBJ1-3
ASSPGRGTIY
>TRBV28|11|.|TRBD1|TRBJ2-1
ASRRMDRGEQF
>TRBV25-1|14|.|.|TRBJ1-3
ASSEMAVRGGDTIY
>TRBV7-2|11|.|.|TRBJ2-7
ASSLVSSYEQY
>TRBV11-3|11|.|.|TRBJ2-7
ASGAGGTKEQY
>TRBV2|13|.|TRBD1|TRBJ2-7
ASSPLPGQGNEQY
>TRBV9|14|.|TRBD1|TRBJ1-2
ASSGGARGRIYGYT
>TRBV19|14|.|.|TRBJ1-4
ASLDPVPAANEKLF
>TRBV18|14|.|.|TRBJ1-5
ASSTRTGGNNQPQH
>TRBV9|13|.|.|TRBJ2-1
ASSAGDPDYNEQF
>TRBV7-7|11|.|TRBD1|TRBJ2-7
ASSSDRGDEQY
>TRBV4-3|13|once|.|TRBJ2-1
ASSQEQGRYNEQF
>TRBV6-1|14|.|TRBD2|TRBJ2-7
ASSDDPGGRTYEQY
>TRBV5-1|11|.|TRBD1|TRBJ1-2
ASSLEGGEGYT
>TRBV28|16|.|.|TRBJ2-7
ASSWDTEGTFSSYEQY
>TRBV29-1|14|.|TRBD1|TRBJ1-1
SVEDGTGGSGTEAF
>TRBV6-4|13|.|TRBD1|TRBJ2-2
ATKRTGGTTGELF
>TRBV7-2|12|.|TRBD2|TRBJ2-5
ASSSGTSRETQY
>TRBV10-3|14|.|TRBD2|TRBJ2-1
AISESGGGAFNEQF
>TRBV29-1|12|.|.|TRBJ1-4
SVAQGSTNEKLF
>TRBV28|13|.|TRBD2|TRBJ2-5
ASSLPSGDQETQY